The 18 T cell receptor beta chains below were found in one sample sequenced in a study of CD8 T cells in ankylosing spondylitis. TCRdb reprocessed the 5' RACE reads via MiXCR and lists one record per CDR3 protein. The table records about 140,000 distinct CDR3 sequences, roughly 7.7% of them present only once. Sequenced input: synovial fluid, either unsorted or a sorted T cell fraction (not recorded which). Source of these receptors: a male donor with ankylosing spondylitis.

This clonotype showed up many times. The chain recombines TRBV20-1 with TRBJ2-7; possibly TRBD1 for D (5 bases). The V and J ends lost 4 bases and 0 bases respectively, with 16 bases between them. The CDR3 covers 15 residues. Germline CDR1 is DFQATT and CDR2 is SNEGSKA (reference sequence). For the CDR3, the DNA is TGCAGTGCTAACCCGGCCAGGGCAAACTCCTACGAGCAGTACTTC. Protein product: CSANPARANSYEQYF.

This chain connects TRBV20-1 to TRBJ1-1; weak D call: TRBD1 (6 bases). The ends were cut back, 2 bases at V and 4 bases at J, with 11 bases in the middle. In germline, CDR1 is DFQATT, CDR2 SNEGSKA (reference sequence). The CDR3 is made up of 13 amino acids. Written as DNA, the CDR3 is TGCAGTGCTAGAAGGGGGGGTTTCACTGAAGCTTTCTTT. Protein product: CSARRGGFTEAFF.

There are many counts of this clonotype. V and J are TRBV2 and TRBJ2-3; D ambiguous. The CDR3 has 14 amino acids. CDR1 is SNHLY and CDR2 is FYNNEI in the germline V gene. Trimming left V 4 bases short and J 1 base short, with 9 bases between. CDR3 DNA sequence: TGTGCCAGCAGTGGGTTGACGGGCACAGATACGCAGTATTTT. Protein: CASSGLTGTDTQYF.

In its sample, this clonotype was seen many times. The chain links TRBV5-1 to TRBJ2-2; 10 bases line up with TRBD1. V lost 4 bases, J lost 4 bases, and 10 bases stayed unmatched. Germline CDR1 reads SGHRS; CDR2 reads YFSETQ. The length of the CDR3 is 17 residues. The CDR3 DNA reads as TGCGCCAGCAGCCTCCGGGGACAGGGGACGGGCACCGGGGAGCTGTTTTTT. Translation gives CASSLRGQGTGTGELFF.

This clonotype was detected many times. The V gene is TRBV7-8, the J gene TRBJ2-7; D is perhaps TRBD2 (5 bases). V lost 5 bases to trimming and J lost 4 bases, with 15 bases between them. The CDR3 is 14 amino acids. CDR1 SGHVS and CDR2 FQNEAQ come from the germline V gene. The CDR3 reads CASSPIRGGYEQYF. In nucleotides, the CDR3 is TGTGCCAGCAGCCCGATACGCGGCGGGTACGAGCAGTACTTC.

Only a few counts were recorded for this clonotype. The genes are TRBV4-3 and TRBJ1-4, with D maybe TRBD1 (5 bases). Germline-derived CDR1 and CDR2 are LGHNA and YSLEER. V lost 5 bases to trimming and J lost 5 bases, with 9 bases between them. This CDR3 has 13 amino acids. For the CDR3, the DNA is TGCGCCAGCAGCTGGGACTGGAATGAAAAACTGTTTTTT. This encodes CASSWDWNEKLFF.

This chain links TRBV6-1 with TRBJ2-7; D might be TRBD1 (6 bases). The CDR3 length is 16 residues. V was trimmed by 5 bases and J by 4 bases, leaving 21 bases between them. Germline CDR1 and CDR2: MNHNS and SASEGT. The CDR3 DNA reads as TGTGCCAGCAGTACAAGTAACAGGGCCCCTTTATACGAGCAGTACTTC. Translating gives CASSTSNRAPLYEQYF.

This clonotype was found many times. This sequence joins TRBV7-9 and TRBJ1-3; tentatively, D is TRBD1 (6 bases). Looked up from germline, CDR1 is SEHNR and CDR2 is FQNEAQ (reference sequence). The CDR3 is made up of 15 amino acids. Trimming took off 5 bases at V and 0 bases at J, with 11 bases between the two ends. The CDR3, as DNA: TGTGCCAGCAGCCCACAGGGATACTCTGGAAACACCATATATTTT. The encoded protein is CASSPQGYSGNTIYF.

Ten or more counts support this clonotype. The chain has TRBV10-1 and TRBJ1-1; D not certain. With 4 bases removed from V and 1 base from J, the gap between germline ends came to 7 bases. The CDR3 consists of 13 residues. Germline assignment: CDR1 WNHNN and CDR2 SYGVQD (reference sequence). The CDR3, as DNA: TGCGCCAGCAGTGTTCAACCGAACACTGAAGCTTTCTTT. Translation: CASSVQPNTEAFF.

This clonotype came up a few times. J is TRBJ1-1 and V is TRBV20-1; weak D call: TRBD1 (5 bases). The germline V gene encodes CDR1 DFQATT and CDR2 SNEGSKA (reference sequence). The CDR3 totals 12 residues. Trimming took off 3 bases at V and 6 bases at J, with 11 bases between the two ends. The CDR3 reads CSASGAGPEAFF. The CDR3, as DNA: TGCAGTGCTAGTGGGGCGGGGCCTGAAGCTTTCTTT.

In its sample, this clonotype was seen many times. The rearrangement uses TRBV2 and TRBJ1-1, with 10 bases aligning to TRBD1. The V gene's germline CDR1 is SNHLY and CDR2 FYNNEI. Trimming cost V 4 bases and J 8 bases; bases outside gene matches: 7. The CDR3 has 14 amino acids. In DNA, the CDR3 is TGTGCCAGCAGTGTAGACAGGGGGCGGACCGAAGCTTTCTTT. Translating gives CASSVDRGRTEAFF.

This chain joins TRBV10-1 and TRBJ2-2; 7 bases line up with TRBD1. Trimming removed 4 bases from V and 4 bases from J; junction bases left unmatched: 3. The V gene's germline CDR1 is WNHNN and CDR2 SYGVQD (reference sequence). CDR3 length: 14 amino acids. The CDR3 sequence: CASSGTGSTGELFF. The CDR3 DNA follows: TGCGCCAGCAGTGGGACAGGATCCACCGGGGAGCTGTTTTTT.

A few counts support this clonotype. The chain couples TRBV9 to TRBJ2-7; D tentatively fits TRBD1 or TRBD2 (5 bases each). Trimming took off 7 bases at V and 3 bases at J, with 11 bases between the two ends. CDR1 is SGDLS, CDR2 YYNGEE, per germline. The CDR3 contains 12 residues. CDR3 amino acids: CASPGAIYEQYF. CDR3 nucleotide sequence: TGTGCCAGCCCCGGGGCTATCTACGAGCAGTACTTC.

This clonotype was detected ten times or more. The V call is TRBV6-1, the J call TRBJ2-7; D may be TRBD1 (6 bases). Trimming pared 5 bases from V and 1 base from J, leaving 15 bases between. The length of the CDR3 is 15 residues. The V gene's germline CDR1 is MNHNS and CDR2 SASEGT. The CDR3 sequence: CASSKDRQDSYEQYF. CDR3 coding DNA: TGTGCCAGCAGTAAGGACAGACAAGATTCCTACGAGCAGTACTTC.

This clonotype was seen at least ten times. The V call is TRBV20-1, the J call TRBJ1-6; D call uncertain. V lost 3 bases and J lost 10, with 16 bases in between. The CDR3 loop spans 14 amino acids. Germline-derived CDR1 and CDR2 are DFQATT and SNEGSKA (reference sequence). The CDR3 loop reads CSARIGYDTSPLHF. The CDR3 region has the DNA TGCAGTGCTAGGATTGGTTATGATACGTCACCCCTCCACTTT.

The CDR3 nucleotides read TGCAGTGCTTCCCCGACGACAGGGCCCAATTCACCCCTCCACTTT. It encodes CSASPTTGPNSPLHF. The V gene is TRBV20-1, the J gene TRBJ1-6; 7 bases agree with TRBD1. The CDR3 extends over 15 amino acids. V shed 5 bases, J shed 7 bases, and the junction held 11 bases outside the gene matches. Germline-derived CDR1 and CDR2 are DFQATT and SNEGSKA (reference sequence).

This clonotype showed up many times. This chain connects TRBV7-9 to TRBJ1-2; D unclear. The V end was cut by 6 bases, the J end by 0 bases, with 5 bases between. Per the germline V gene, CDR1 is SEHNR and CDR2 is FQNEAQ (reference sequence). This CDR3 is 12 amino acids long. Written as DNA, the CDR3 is TGTGCCAGCAGTAGATCTAACTATGGCTACACCTTC. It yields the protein CASSRSNYGYTF.

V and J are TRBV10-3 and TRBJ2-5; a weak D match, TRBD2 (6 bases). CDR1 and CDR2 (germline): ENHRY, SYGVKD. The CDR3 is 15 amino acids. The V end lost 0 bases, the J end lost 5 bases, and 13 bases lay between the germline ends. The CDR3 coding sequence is TGTGCCATCAGTGAGTCGAATCGGGGGACGGAGACCCAGTACTTC. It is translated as CAISESNRGTETQYF.